Below, 14 T cell receptor beta chains from the same sample are listed, as sequenced in a study of OX40 agonist ivuxolimab in advanced cancers. Clones were sequenced by immunoSEQ multiplex PCR, and TCRdb holds only the in-frame ones, with some missing. The repertoire holds approximately 100,000 clones, with under 85% as singletons. Sequenced material: CD4+ or CD8+ T cells sorted from blood, taken in a trial of the OX40 agonist ivuxolimab. The receptor set was obtained from an adult with an advanced solid tumor such as melanoma, head and neck, liver or kidney cancer.

The genes are TRBV5-1 and TRBJ2-2; possibly TRBD1 for D (8 bases). The CDR3 contains 16 residues. The V end lost 3 bases, the J end lost 6 bases, and 18 bases lay between the germline ends. Germline CDR1 reads SGHRS; CDR2 reads YFSETQ. DNA for the CDR3: TGCGCCAGCAGCTGGGGAGGGACAGGAGTCTCCGGGGAGCTGTTTTTT. Protein product: CASSWGGTGVSGELFF.

The chain joins TRBV9 to TRBJ2-3; TRBD2 matches 7 bases. V dropped 3 bases and J dropped 2; count of bases not matched to a gene: 6. CDR1 is SGDLS and CDR2 is YYNGEE in the germline V gene. The CDR3 contains 15 residues. Here the CDR3 reads CASSDNSGLTDTQYF. In DNA form, the CDR3 reads TGTGCCAGCAGCGACAATAGCGGGCTCACAGATACGCAGTATTTT.

In this sample, this clone turned up once. The V gene is TRBV13, the J gene TRBJ2-7; tentative D call: TRBD2 (5 bases). V gave up 4 bases and J gave up 6 bases, with 16 bases separating them. CDR3 length: 14 residues. CDR1 and CDR2 from the germline V gene are PRHDT and FYEKMQ (reference sequence). The CDR3 nucleotides read TGTGCCAGCAGCTCCATAGTGGGCGAGGGCGAGCAGTACTTC. Encoded protein: CASSSIVGEGEQYF.

This chain joins TRBV7-9 and TRBJ1-1, with D perhaps matching TRBD1 (6 bases). Looked up from germline, CDR1 is SEHNR and CDR2 is FQNEAQ (reference sequence). The CDR3 contains 12 residues. Trimming removed 4 bases at V and 10 bases at J, with 13 bases between. For the CDR3, the DNA is TGTGCCAGCAGCTGGTTACAGGGTTCAGCTTTCTTT. Translating gives CASSWLQGSAFF.

This rearrangement joins TRBV10-3 to TRBJ2-1; D perhaps matches TRBD2 (6 bases). Germline V gene data show CDR1 as ENHRY and CDR2 as SYGVKD. The CDR3 consists of 15 residues. V shed 8 bases and J shed 11 bases, with 25 bases lying between them. CDR3 in amino acids: CAISDLGRDLWKQFF. The CDR3, as DNA: TGTGCCATCTCGGATCTTGGCCGGGACTTGTGGAAGCAGTTCTTC.

The chain joins TRBV10-3 to TRBJ2-7; D may be TRBD1 (5 bases). V gave up 3 bases and J gave up 6 bases, with 15 bases separating them. The CDR3 runs to 14 residues. CDR1 ENHRY and CDR2 SYGVKD come from the germline V gene. CDR3 sequence reads: CAISEGPLGVEQYF. The DNA of the CDR3 is TGTGCCATCAGTGAAGGACCCCTAGGGGTCGAGCAGTACTTC.

This clone was counted a single time. The rearrangement uses TRBV27 and TRBJ2-1; 7 positions match TRBD2. The V gene's germline CDR1 is MNHEY and CDR2 SMNVEV (reference sequence). The CDR3 runs to 15 residues. The trim removed 6 bases at V and 6 bases at J, leaving 11 bases unmatched. The CDR3 coding sequence is TGTGCCAGCAGGGCAGACCGGGAGCGGGGCAATGAGCAGTTCTTC. Protein: CASRADRERGNEQFF.

Here the CDR3 DNA reads TGTGCCACCAGCAGATGGGACAGCACAGATACGCAGTATTTT. This translates into CATSRWDSTDTQYF. The J gene is TRBJ2-3, the V gene TRBV15; either TRBD1 or TRBD2 may supply D (5 bases each). The CDR3 runs to 14 residues. Germline V lookup: CDR1 LNHNV, CDR2 YYDKDF (reference sequence). Trimming cost V 2 bases and J 0 bases, with 6 bases left between them.

V and J are TRBV5-4 and TRBJ2-1; 14 bases are shared with TRBD2. V lost 4 bases, J lost 9 bases, and 9 bases stayed unmatched. The CDR3 sequence is 16 residues long. The germline V gene encodes CDR1 SGHNT and CDR2 YYREEE (reference sequence). The CDR3 DNA is TGTGCCAGCAGCCCGACTAGCGGGAGGGAAATACGTGAGCAGTTCTTC. It translates to CASSPTSGREIREQFF.

The chain links TRBV19 to TRBJ1-5; no definite D call. The V and J ends lost 8 bases and 7 bases respectively, with 9 bases between them. This CDR3 is 11 amino acids long. Per germline, CDR1 LNHDA and CDR2 SQIVND (reference sequence). The chain's CDR3 is CASGLMQPQHF. The CDR3 DNA reads TGTGCCAGTGGGTTGATGCAGCCCCAGCATTTT.

In its sample, this clone was seen a few times. This chain connects TRBV5-4 to TRBJ1-5; D is unclear. V was pared by 1 base and J by 11 bases, with 13 bases between. CDR1 and CDR2 from the germline V gene are SGHNT and YYREEE (reference sequence). The CDR3 consists of 13 residues. DNA of the CDR3: TGTGCCAGCAGCTTGACTCATCGTTGGGCCCAGCATTTT. This codes for CASSLTHRWAQHF.

The rearrangement uses TRBV30 and TRBJ2-1; perhaps D is TRBD1 or TRBD2 (5 bases each). The germline V gene encodes CDR1 GTSNPN and CDR2 SVGIG (reference sequence). V was trimmed by 0 bases and J by 10 bases, leaving 10 bases between them. This CDR3 has 12 amino acids. The CDR3 DNA reads as TGTGCCTGGAGTGTAGGGACGACAGAGCAGTTCTTC. It is translated as CAWSVGTTEQFF.

The chain links TRBV6-4 to TRBJ2-7; D unclear. The CDR3 runs 15 residues. From germline, CDR1 is MRHNA and CDR2 SNTAGT. V was clipped by 1 base and J by 2 bases, with 12 bases between them. CDR3 region: CASSDWAAHPYEQYF. Written as DNA, the CDR3 is TGTGCCAGCAGTGACTGGGCGGCTCACCCCTACGAGCAGTACTTC.

This chain uses TRBV27 with TRBJ1-1; TRBD1 matches at 9 bases. After removal of 4 bases from V and 7 bases from J, the junction contained 7 bases not matched to a gene. The CDR3 has 14 residues. Per the germline V gene, CDR1 is MNHEY and CDR2 is SMNVEV (reference sequence). For the CDR3, the DNA is TGTGCCAGCAGTTGGGACAGGGAAGGAGGTGAAGCTTTCTTT. It translates to CASSWDREGGEAFF.